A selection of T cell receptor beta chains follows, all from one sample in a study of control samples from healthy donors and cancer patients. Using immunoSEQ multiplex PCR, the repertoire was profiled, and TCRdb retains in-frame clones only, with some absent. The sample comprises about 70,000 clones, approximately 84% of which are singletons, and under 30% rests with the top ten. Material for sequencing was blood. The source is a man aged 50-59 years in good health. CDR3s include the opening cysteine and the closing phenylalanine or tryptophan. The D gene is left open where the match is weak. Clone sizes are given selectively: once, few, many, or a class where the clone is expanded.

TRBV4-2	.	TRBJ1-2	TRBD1	CASSPTGGNHGYTF	TGTGCCAGCAGCCCGACAGGGGGCAACCATGGCTACACCTTC
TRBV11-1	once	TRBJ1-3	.	CASSRTAENTIYF	TGTGCCAGCAGCCGGACAGCGGAAAACACCATATATTTT
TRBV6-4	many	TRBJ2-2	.	CASSEKRDGTGELFF	TGTGCCAGCAGTGAGAAACGGGACGGCACCGGGGAGCTGTTTTTT
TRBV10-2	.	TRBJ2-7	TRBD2	CASTSTPRGDEQYF	TGCGCCAGCACCTCGACCCCCCGGGGGGACGAGCAGTACTTC
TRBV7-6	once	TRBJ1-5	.	CASSLGIGLNQPQHF	TGTGCCAGCAGCTTAGGAATAGGACTTAATCAGCCCCAGCATTTT
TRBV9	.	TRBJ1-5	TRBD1	CASSVWGQINQPQHF	TGTGCCAGCAGCGTATGGGGACAGATCAATCAGCCCCAGCATTTT
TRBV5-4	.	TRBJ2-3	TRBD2	CASRWEGRADTQYF	TGTGCCAGCCGCTGGGAGGGCCGGGCAGATACGCAGTATTTT
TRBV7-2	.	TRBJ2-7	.	CASSLVASEQYF	TGTGCCAGCAGCTTAGTAGCGAGCGAGCAGTACTTC
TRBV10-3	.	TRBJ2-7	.	CAISETGRGLRQGYEQYF	TGTGCCATCAGTGAGACTGGGAGAGGCCTTCGGCAGGGCTACGAGCAGTACTTC
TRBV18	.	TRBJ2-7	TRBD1	CASSPGQGAREQYF	TGTGCCAGCTCACCAGGACAGGGGGCGCGGGAGCAGTACTTC
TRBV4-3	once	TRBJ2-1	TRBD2	CASSQALAGGPPSYNEQFF	TGCGCCAGCAGCCAAGCGTTAGCGGGAGGGCCGCCCTCCTACAATGAGCAGTTCTTC
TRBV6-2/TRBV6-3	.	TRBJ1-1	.	CASSALDLNTEAFF	TGTGCCAGCAGTGCTCTTGATTTGAACACTGAAGCTTTCTTT
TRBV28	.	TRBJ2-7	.	CATVQIPSYEQYF	TGTGCCACCGTTCAGATACCTTCCTACGAGCAGTACTTC
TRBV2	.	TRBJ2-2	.	CASSQAGELFF	TGTGCCAGCTCCCAAGCCGGGGAGCTGTTTTTT
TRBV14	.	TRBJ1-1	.	CASSLGRNTEAFF	TGTGCCAGCAGCCTGGGACGGAACACTGAAGCTTTCTTT
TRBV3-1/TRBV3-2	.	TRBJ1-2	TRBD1	CASSPRTGRARGNYGYTF	TGTGCCAGCAGCCCTCGGACAGGACGCGCCCGGGGGAACTATGGCTACACCTTC